This T cell receptor (beta chain) was captured in a study of blood T cells in healthy people across ages. Germline loops: CDR1 SGHTA, CDR2 FQGNSA. This CDR3 comprises 20 residues. With V trimmed by 2 bases and J by 7 bases, 17 bases remained unmatched. This clonotype was seen a few times. Using a J-beta primer mix together with a sample-barcoded 5' primer, a second PCR was run for roughly 7 to 11 cycles. MiXCR, applied by TCRdb to the 5' RACE reads, yields one record per CDR3 protein. The data contain 800,000 to 900,000 distinct CDR3 sequences, around 68% of them seen just once; the ten biggest clones take up roughly 25%.

The clonotype comes from a man in his thirties or forties in good health. The V call is TRBV7-2, the J call TRBJ2-7; 16 nucleotides align to TRBD2. The sequencing input was blood. The CDR3 DNA follows: TGTGCCAGCAGCTTACCCCCCGGGACTAGCGGGGGGGCCATTAGAAATGAGCAGTACTTC. It specifies CASSLPPGTSGGAIRNEQYF. Filled out from reference TRBV7-2 and TRBJ2-7, the complete variable domain reads GAGVSQSPSNKVTEKGKDVELRCDPISGHTALYWYRQSLGQGLEFLIYFQGNSAPDKSGLPSDRFSAERTGGSVSTLTIQRTQQEDSAVYLCASSLPPGTSGGAIRNEQYFGPGTRLTVT.